A single sample gave rise to the 32 T cell receptor beta chains below, sequenced in a study of blood T cell repertoires in COVID-19 (TCRdb year 2020). Preparation of the library involved the immunoSEQ multiplex PCR assay. Here the immuneACCESS table is served through TCRdb, limited to in-frame sequences with V and J called. Missing clones are a known gap in these copies; in checked studies unresolved V genes cover under half, and the rest lacks a known reason. This sample is represented by about 150,000 clones; 88% of them were singletons. Roughly 2.1% of the sample goes to the ten largest clones. Sequenced: peripheral blood. Source of these receptors: a human donor in a cohort sampled during active COVID-19.

The genes are TRBV7-2 and TRBJ2-4; weak D call: TRBD2 (5 bases). Trimming left V 2 bases short and J 3 bases short, with 11 bases between. The length of the CDR3 is 15 residues. Germline CDR1 SGHTA, CDR2 FQGNSA. Here the CDR3 DNA reads TGTGCCAGCAGCTTAAGGGAAGGACTCAAAAACATTCAGTACTTC. This translates into CASSLREGLKNIQYF.

The V gene is TRBV28, the J gene TRBJ2-1; 9 nucleotides agree with TRBD2. Germline assignment: CDR1 MDHEN and CDR2 SYDVKM. CDR3 size: 16 residues. After removal of 8 bases from V and 3 bases from J, the junction contained 11 bases not matched to a gene. The CDR3: CASGLVVSGSYNEQFF. In DNA, the CDR3 is TGTGCCAGCGGCCTCGTAGTTAGCGGGAGCTACAATGAGCAGTTCTTC.

The chain carries TRBV2 and TRBJ1-5, with 11 bases that match TRBD1. With 5 bases clipped from V and 7 bases from J, the junction kept 10 bases outside the gene matches. Germline V lookup: CDR1 SNHLY, CDR2 FYNNEI. The CDR3 is made up of 16 amino acids. The CDR3 DNA follows: TGTGCCAGCAGTAATACCGGGACAGGGGGAGGACAGCCCCAGCATTTT. Translated: CASSNTGTGGGQPQHF.

The V gene is TRBV6-1, the J gene TRBJ2-7, with D tentatively TRBD2 (5 bases). CDR3 size: 16 residues. Germline CDR1 MNHNS, CDR2 SASEGT. The germline V and J ends were trimmed by 0 bases and 0 bases, with 12 bases remaining between them. The CDR3 DNA follows: TGTGCCAGCAGTGAAGCCTGGGGAGCGGCCTCCTACGAGCAGTACTTC. This codes for CASSEAWGAASYEQYF.

This CDR3 reads CASSLDSWSYEQYF. The DNA for the CDR3 is TGTGCCAGCAGCTTGGACTCCTGGTCCTACGAGCAGTACTTC. The rearrangement links TRBV5-5 to TRBJ2-7; D gene unclear. This CDR3 is 14 amino acids long. CDR1 is SGHKS and CDR2 is YYEKEE in the germline V gene (reference sequence). V was clipped by 0 bases and J by 1 base, with 8 bases between them.

The J gene is TRBJ1-2, the V gene TRBV19, with a possible D match to TRBD1 (6 bases). The CDR3 is 15 amino acids. V lost 6 bases and J 0 bases, leaving 14 bases between the germline ends. Germline V gene data show CDR1 as LNHDA and CDR2 as SQIVND (reference sequence). The CDR3 loop is CASSTLGQPNYGYTF. The CDR3 nucleotides are TGTGCCAGTAGCACCCTCGGACAGCCTAACTATGGCTACACCTTC.

The chain uses TRBV28 and TRBJ1-5; 7 positions agree with TRBD1. The CDR3 covers 16 residues. V trimming: 4 bases; J trimming: 4 bases; junction bases outside the gene matches: 10. Germline V gene data show CDR1 as MDHEN and CDR2 as SYDVKM. CDR3 sequence (DNA): TGTGCCAGCAGTTCACACACCGGGACAGATAATCAGCCCCAGCATTTT. This gives the protein CASSSHTGTDNQPQHF.

V usage is TRBV7-2 and J usage is TRBJ2-5; D not resolved. The CDR3 is 14 amino acids. Germline CDR1 reads SGHTA; CDR2 reads FQGNSA. The ends were cut back, 2 bases at V and 3 bases at J, with 10 bases in the middle. In DNA, the CDR3 is TGTGCCAGCAGCTTAACTGGAACTAAAGAGACCCAGTACTTC. It yields the protein CASSLTGTKETQYF.

V usage is TRBV11-1 and J usage is TRBJ1-4; D remains unclear. The CDR3 runs 13 residues. CDR1 and CDR2 (germline): SGHAT, FQDESV (reference sequence). Trimming took 5 bases from V and 5 from J, leaving 9 bases between them. The CDR3 protein is CASSIQQNEKLFF. The CDR3 region has the DNA TGTGCCAGCAGCATACAGCAAAATGAAAAACTGTTTTTT. Filled out from reference TRBV11-1 and TRBJ1-4, the complete variable domain reads EAEVAQSPRYKITEKSQAVAFWCDPISGHATLYWYRQILGQGPELLVQFQDESVVDDSQLPKDRFSAERLKGVDSTLKIQPAELGDSAMYLCASSIQQNEKLFFGSGTQLSVL.

The rearrangement links TRBV6-1 to TRBJ2-7, with 8 positions matching TRBD1. The V gene end was trimmed by 3 bases and the J gene end by 5 bases; junction bases not matched to a gene: 6. The CDR3 runs to 14 residues. Looked up from germline, CDR1 is MNHNS and CDR2 is SASEGT. DNA for the CDR3: TGTGCCAGCAGTGACGGGACAGGCCTCCACGAGCAGTACTTC. Protein: CASSDGTGLHEQYF.

The chain joins TRBV3-1 (or the pseudogene TRBV3-2) to TRBJ1-4; no reliable D call. The CDR3 runs 16 residues. Germline V lookup: CDR1 LGHDT, CDR2 YNNKEL (reference sequence). Trimming left V 6 bases short and J 2 bases short, with 16 bases between. This chain's CDR3 is CASSPRTASTNEKLFF. CDR3 DNA: TGTGCCAGCAGTCCAAGGACTGCCAGCACTAATGAAAAACTGTTTTTT.

The rearrangement joins TRBV9 to TRBJ2-1; 7 nucleotides line up with TRBD1. The germline V gene has CDR1 SGDLS and CDR2 YYNGEE. With 6 bases clipped from V and 2 bases from J, the junction kept 8 bases outside the gene matches. This CDR3 comprises 15 residues. Here the CDR3 reads CASNPSGGPYNEQFF. CDR3 bases: TGTGCCAGCAACCCGTCAGGGGGACCCTACAATGAGCAGTTCTTC.

The count of this clone is one. This chain connects TRBV11-3 to TRBJ2-3, with TRBD1 as a possible D gene (7 bases). The CDR3 is 15 amino acids. CDR1 SGHNT and CDR2 YENEEA come from the germline V gene. V was cut by 2 bases and J by 4 bases, with 13 bases left in between. CDR3 loop: CASSLRGPGADTQYF. CDR3 sequence (DNA): TGTGCCAGCAGCTTAAGGGGGCCGGGGGCAGATACGCAGTATTTT.

J is TRBJ2-1 and V is TRBV24-1; TRBD2 matches at 7 bases. The CDR3 has 17 amino acids. Germline CDR1 KGHDR, CDR2 SFDVKD. V shed 3 bases, J shed 4 bases, and the junction held 11 bases outside the gene matches. CDR3 protein: CATSDVGGGRSYNEQFF. In DNA form, the CDR3 reads TGTGCCACCAGTGATGTGGGGGGAGGGAGGTCGTACAATGAGCAGTTCTTC.

The chain recombines TRBV2 with TRBJ2-1; a possible D gene is TRBD2 (5 bases). This CDR3 region has 13 residues. Germline values: CDR1 SNHLY, CDR2 FYNNEI. V lost 7 bases and J lost 5, with 12 bases in between. This chain's CDR3 is CASTPGSHNEQFF. For the CDR3, the DNA is TGTGCCAGCACGCCGGGGTCACACAATGAGCAGTTCTTC. Complete variable domain (other parts from reference TRBV2 and TRBJ2-1): EPEVTQTPSHQVTQMGQEVILRCVPISNHLYFYWYRQILGQKVEFLVSFYNNEISEKSEIFDDQFSVERPDGSNFTLKIRSTKLEDSAMYFCASTPGSHNEQFFGPGTRLTVL.

This rearrangement joins TRBV27 to TRBJ2-1, with D perhaps matching TRBD2 (6 bases). With 10 bases removed from V and 1 base from J, the gap between germline ends came to 20 bases. The CDR3 has 16 residues. Germline V gene data show CDR1 as MNHEY and CDR2 as SMNVEV (reference sequence). The CDR3 protein is CAILNFRDLSYNEQFF. The DNA of the CDR3 is TGTGCCATTCTCAACTTCCGGGACTTATCCTACAATGAGCAGTTCTTC.

This clone is a singleton in its sample. This chain connects TRBV5-1 to TRBJ2-5; 7 positions agree with TRBD1. The germline V gene has CDR1 SGHRS and CDR2 YFSETQ. This CDR3 contains 14 residues. V lost 4 bases and J lost 5; bases outside the gene matches: 8. This chain's CDR3 is CASSEQTGMETQYF. The DNA of the CDR3 is TGCGCCAGCAGCGAACAGACAGGGATGGAGACCCAGTACTTC.

This clone was detected only a few times. The chain links TRBV4-2 to TRBJ2-3; TRBD2 matches 8 bases. Per the germline V gene, CDR1 is LGHNA and CDR2 is YNFKEQ. Unmatched junction bases numbered 5, after V lost 0 bases and J lost 3 bases. The CDR3 is 16 amino acids. CDR3 residues: CASSQEVGGGTDTQYF. The CDR3, as DNA: TGTGCCAGCAGCCAAGAAGTGGGCGGGGGGACAGATACGCAGTATTTT.

This clone was observed a few times. The rearrangement joins TRBV25-1 to TRBJ2-1, with TRBD2 matching over 7 bases. The CDR3 runs 15 residues. The germline gives CDR1 MGHDK, CDR2 SYGVNS. V gave up 2 bases and J gave up 4 bases; unmatched junction bases: 5. CDR3 protein: CASSESGKRYNEQFF. CDR3 sequence (DNA): TGTGCCAGCAGTGAAAGCGGGAAAAGATACAATGAGCAGTTCTTC.

The chain combines TRBV18 with TRBJ1-6; 9 bases are a match to TRBD1. The CDR3 consists of 14 residues. Germline values: CDR1 KGHSH, CDR2 LQKENI. Losses at the gene ends were 6 bases for V and 7 bases for J; bases not matched to a gene: 4. DNA of the CDR3: TGTGCCAGCTCTCGGGACAGGGTCAATTCACCCCTCCACTTT. This gives the protein CASSRDRVNSPLHF.

The chain has TRBV6-2 or TRBV6-3 and TRBJ1-1, with D unclear. V shed 0 bases and J shed 3 bases, with 5 bases lying between them. The CDR3 is made up of 13 amino acids. Per the germline V gene, CDR1 is MNHEY and CDR2 is SVGEGT. This chain's CDR3 is CASSYSQYTEAFF. As DNA, the CDR3 is TGTGCCAGCAGTTACTCACAGTACACTGAAGCTTTCTTT.

The genes are TRBV10-2 and TRBJ2-5, with 10 bases that match TRBD1. Germline-derived CDR1 and CDR2 are WSHSY and SAAADI. This CDR3 is 15 amino acids long. Unmatched junction bases numbered 5, after V lost 2 bases and J lost 5 bases. The CDR3 sequence: CASSETTGGGETQYF. For the CDR3, the DNA is TGCGCCAGCAGTGAGACGACAGGGGGCGGGGAGACCCAGTACTTC.

The rearrangement uses TRBV11-2 and TRBJ2-7; maybe TRBD1 (6 bases). Looked up from germline, CDR1 is SGHAT and CDR2 is FQNNGV. The ends were cut back, 1 base at V and 0 bases at J, with 13 bases in the middle. The CDR3 totals 16 residues. CDR3: CASSLARGLSSYEQYF. Here the CDR3 DNA reads TGTGCCAGCAGCTTAGCCAGGGGCCTCAGCTCCTACGAGCAGTACTTC. Combining the CDR3 with reference TRBV11-2 and TRBJ2-7 gives the whole variable domain EAGVAQSPRYKIIEKRQSVAFWCNPISGHATLYWYQQILGQGPKLLIQFQNNGVVDDSQLPKDRFSAERLKGVDSTLKIQPAKLEDSAVYLCASSLARGLSSYEQYFGPGTRLTVT.

The chain carries TRBV4-1 and TRBJ1-1; 9 bases fit TRBD1. The CDR3 has 16 amino acids. After removal of 4 bases from V and 6 bases from J, the junction contained 12 bases not matched to a gene. From germline, CDR1 is MGHRA and CDR2 YSYEKL. This CDR3 reads CASSRGGTGRDPEAFF. CDR3 nucleotide sequence: TGCGCCAGCAGCCGCGGAGGGACAGGGAGGGACCCTGAAGCTTTCTTT.

The rearrangement joins TRBV3-1 (or the pseudogene TRBV3-2) to TRBJ1-1; D remains unclear. The CDR3 loop spans 18 amino acids. Between the trimmed V and J ends, which lost 3 bases and 4 bases, there was a span of 24 bases. Germline V gene sequence: CDR1 LGHDT, CDR2 YNNKEL (reference sequence). CDR3 nucleotide sequence: TGTGCCAGCAGCCAGAAGGGAGACGGCCCTTGTACGAGCACTGAAGCTTTCTTT. This sequence encodes CASSQKGDGPCTSTEAFF.

This chain connects TRBV7-9 to TRBJ1-2; D is undetermined. The CDR3 runs to 12 residues. Trimming left V 5 bases short and J 8 bases short, with 12 bases between. Germline CDR1 reads SEHNR; CDR2 reads FQNEAQ (reference sequence). The CDR3 DNA follows: TGTGCCAGCAGCCCCGAGGTTTACGGCTACACCTTC. It encodes CASSPEVYGYTF. The variable domain in full, with the rest retrieved from reference TRBV7-9 and TRBJ1-2, is DTGVSQNPRHKITKRGQNVTFRCDPISEHNRLYWYRQTLGQGPEFLTYFQNEAQLEKSRLLSDRFSAERPKGSFSTLEIQRTEQGDSAMYLCASSPEVYGYTFGSGTRLTVV.

This clone was seen a single time. The chain carries TRBV19 and TRBJ1-1; TRBD1 is a possible D gene (5 bases). V lost 3 bases to trimming and J lost 10 bases, with 15 bases between them. The germline V gene has CDR1 LNHDA and CDR2 SQIVND (reference sequence). The CDR3 spans 13 residues. The CDR3 DNA sequence: TGTGCCAGTAGTATCTCAGGCGGGGGTTCAGCTTTCTTT. Amino acid sequence: CASSISGGGSAFF.

The V gene is TRBV5-1, the J gene TRBJ2-1, with 15 bases lining up with TRBD2. This CDR3 is built from 17 residues. Germline CDR1 and CDR2: SGHRS and YFSETQ. Unmatched junction bases numbered 4, after V lost 3 bases and J lost 3 bases. Written as DNA, the CDR3 is TGCGCCAGCAGCTATGGACTAGCGGGGGGGCGCTACAATGAGCAGTTCTTC. It translates to CASSYGLAGGRYNEQFF.

The chain couples TRBV10-1 to TRBJ2-7; D might be TRBD2 (6 bases). Trimming stripped 3 bases from V and 2 bases from J, with 14 bases between. The germline V gene encodes CDR1 WNHNN and CDR2 SYGVQD (reference sequence). The CDR3 totals 15 residues. CDR3 DNA sequence: TGCGCCAGCAGTGACCCAGCGGGCGAGACCTACGAGCAGTACTTC. Translating gives CASSDPAGETYEQYF.

This sequence joins TRBV15 and TRBJ2-1; 8 bases align to TRBD2. The trim removed 1 base at V and 5 bases at J, leaving 7 bases unmatched. The germline gives CDR1 LNHNV, CDR2 YYDKDF (reference sequence). The CDR3 sequence is 16 residues long. The CDR3 nucleotides are TGTGCCACCAGCAGAGCCGGGACTAGAGGTAACAATGAGCAGTTCTTC. Translating gives CATSRAGTRGNNEQFF.

The gene calls are TRBV7-2 and TRBJ2-7; a weak D match, TRBD1 (6 bases). V was shortened by 4 bases and J by 10 bases, with 20 bases between the two germline ends. CDR1 SGHTA and CDR2 FQGNSA come from the germline V gene. The CDR3 has 14 residues. The CDR3 protein is CASSSPGHHLGQYF. CDR3 DNA: TGTGCCAGCAGCTCCCCGGGACACCACCTTGGACAGTACTTC.

The chain is built from TRBV5-1 and TRBJ2-7; TRBD2 matches 10 bases. Per the germline V gene, CDR1 is SGHRS and CDR2 is YFSETQ. Trimming cost V 4 bases and J 3 bases; bases outside gene matches: 4. The length of the CDR3 is 14 residues. CDR3 residues: CASSDPSGSYEQYF. The CDR3 region has the DNA TGCGCCAGCAGCGACCCTAGCGGGAGCTACGAGCAGTACTTC. The full variable domain, in which reference TRBV5-1 and TRBJ2-7 provide the parts outside the CDR3, is KAGVTQTPRYLIKTRGQQVTLSCSPISGHRSVSWYQQTPGQGLQFLFEYFSETQRNKGNFPGRFSGRQFSNSRSEMNVSTLELGDSALYLCASSDPSGSYEQYFGPGTRLTVT.